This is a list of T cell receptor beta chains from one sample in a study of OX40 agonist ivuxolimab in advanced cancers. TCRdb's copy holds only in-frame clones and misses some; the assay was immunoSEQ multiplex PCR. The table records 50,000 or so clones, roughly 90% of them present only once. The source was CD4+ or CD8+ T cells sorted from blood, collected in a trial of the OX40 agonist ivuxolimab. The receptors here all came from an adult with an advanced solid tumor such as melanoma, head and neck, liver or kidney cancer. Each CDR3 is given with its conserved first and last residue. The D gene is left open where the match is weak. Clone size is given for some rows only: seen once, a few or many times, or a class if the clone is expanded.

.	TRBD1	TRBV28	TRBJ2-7	TGTGCCAGCAGAGGACAGGGGGCTTACGAGCAGTACTTC	CASRGQGAYEQYF
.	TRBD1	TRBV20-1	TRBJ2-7	TGCAGTGTGCCAGGGGGCGCGGTAGAGAACTTC	CSVPGGAVENF
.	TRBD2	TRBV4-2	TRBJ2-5	TGTGCCAGCAGTCCACGCGGGGAGGGAGGCGAGACCCAGTACTTC	CASSPRGEGGETQYF
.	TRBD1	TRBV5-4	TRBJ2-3	TGTGCCAGCAGCACCGGACAGGGCACAGATACGCAGTATTTT	CASSTGQGTDTQYF
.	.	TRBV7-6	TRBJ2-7	TGTGCCAGCAGCTTAGGGGGGTCTCCTGTCGAGCAGTACTTC	CASSLGGSPVEQYF
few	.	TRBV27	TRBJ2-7	TGTGCCAGCAGTCTAACCTTTACAGCCTACGAGCAGTACTTC	CASSLTFTAYEQYF
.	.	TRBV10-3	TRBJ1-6	TGTGCCATCAGTGGGACAGAGAGCTCCTATAATTCACCCCTCCACTTT	CAISGTESSYNSPLHF
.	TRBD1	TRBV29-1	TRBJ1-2	TGCAGCGTTGGGACAGGGGACTATGGCTACACCTTC	CSVGTGDYGYTF
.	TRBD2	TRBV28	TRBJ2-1	TGTGCCAGCAATACACTAGCGGGAGTTGGTGAGCAGTTCTTC	CASNTLAGVGEQFF
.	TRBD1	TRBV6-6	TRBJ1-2	TGTGCCAGCAGCTCAGACAGGGTCGGCTATGGCTACACCTTC	CASSSDRVGYGYTF
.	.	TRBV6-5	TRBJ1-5	TGTGCCAGCAGGCAGGGTACATATCAGCCCCAGCATTTT	CASRQGTYQPQHF
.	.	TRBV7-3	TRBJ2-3	TGTGCCAGCAGCTTAACGGGGCCGAGGGATACGCAGTATTTT	CASSLTGPRDTQYF
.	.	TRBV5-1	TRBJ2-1	TGCGCCAGCAGCTACCAGGGGGGGCACTCCTACAATGAGCAGTTCTTC	CASSYQGGHSYNEQFF
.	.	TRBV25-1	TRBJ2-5	TGTGCCAGCAGTGAATCGGGCAGGGGAGAAAGAGAGACCCAGTACTTC	CASSESGRGERETQYF
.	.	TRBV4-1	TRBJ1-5	TGCGCCAGCAGCCAGCTATCACAAAGGCAGCCCCAGCATTTT	CASSQLSQRQPQHF
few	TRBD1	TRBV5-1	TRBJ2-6	TGCGCCAGCAGTTGGGGCAGGGGGTCTGGGGCCAACGTCCTGACTTTC	CASSWGRGSGANVLTF
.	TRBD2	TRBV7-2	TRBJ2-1	TGTGCCAGCAGCCCCTGGACTAGCGGGAGTGATGAGCAGTTCTTC	CASSPWTSGSDEQFF
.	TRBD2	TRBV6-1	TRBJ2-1	TGTGCCAGCAGTAAGACTAGCGGGGGGGCCAATGAGCAGTTCTTC	CASSKTSGGANEQFF
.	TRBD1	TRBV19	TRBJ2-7	TGTGCCAGTAGTTATGACGGACAGGGTCTGTACGAGCAGTACTTC	CASSYDGQGLYEQYF
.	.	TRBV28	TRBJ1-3	TGTGCCAGCAGTTTTTTTGCGACTGGAAACACCATATATTTT	CASSFFATGNTIYF
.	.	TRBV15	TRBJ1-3	TGTGCCACCAGCAGAGGAGGAGTCTCTGGAAACACCATATATTTT	CATSRGGVSGNTIYF
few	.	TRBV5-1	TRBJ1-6	TGCGCCAGCAGCTTGTTCGGGGACTCACCCCTCCACTTT	CASSLFGDSPLHF
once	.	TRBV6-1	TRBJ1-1	TGTGCCAGCAGTGTGGGGACGGAGAACACTGAAGCTTTCTTT	CASSVGTENTEAFF
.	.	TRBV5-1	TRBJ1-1	TGCGCCAGCAGCCCAAATGGGGAAACTGAAGCTTTCTTT	CASSPNGETEAFF
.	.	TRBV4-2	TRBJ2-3	TGTGCCAGCAGCCGACTGACAGTAACAGATACGCAGTATTTT	CASSRLTVTDTQYF
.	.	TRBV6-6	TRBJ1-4	TGTGCCAGCAGTTACGGGGCGTATAATGAAAAACTGTTTTTT	CASSYGAYNEKLFF
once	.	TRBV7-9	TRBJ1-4	TGTGCCAGCAGCTTAGGGCGGACAAGAAATGAAAAACTGTTTTTT	CASSLGRTRNEKLFF
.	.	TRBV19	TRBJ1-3	TGTGCCAGTAGTACGCAGACCTCTGGAAACACCATATATTTT	CASSTQTSGNTIYF
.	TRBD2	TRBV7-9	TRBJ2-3	TGTGCCAGCAGCTCGGGACTAGCGCTCGGCACAGATACGCAGTATTTT	CASSSGLALGTDTQYF
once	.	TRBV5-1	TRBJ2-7	TGCGCCAGCAGCTTTAGTTTAATCCGAGGCGAGCAGTACTTC	CASSFSLIRGEQYF
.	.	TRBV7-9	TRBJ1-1	TGTGCCAGCAGGGGAGACGGCGGCAACACTGAAGCTTTCTTT	CASRGDGGNTEAFF
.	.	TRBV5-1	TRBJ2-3	TGCGCCAGCAGCTTGGTCCCCACAGATACGCAGTATTTT	CASSLVPTDTQYF
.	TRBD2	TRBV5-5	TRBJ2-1	TGTGCCAGCAGCTTGGACCAGCGGGAGGGTCAGAGGCAGTTCTTC	CASSLDQREGQRQFF
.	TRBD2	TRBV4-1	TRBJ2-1	TGCGCCAGCAGCCCCGCTCTAGCGGATTACAATGAGCAGTTCTTC	CASSPALADYNEQFF
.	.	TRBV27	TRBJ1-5	TGTGCCAGCTGGTGGCAGCCCCAGCATTTT	CASWWQPQHF
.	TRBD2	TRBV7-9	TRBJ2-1	TGTGCCAGCAGCTTAGTCAGGCTAGCGGGCTACAATGAGCAGTTCTTC	CASSLVRLAGYNEQFF
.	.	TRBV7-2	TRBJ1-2	TGTGCCAGCAGCTTGGGTCCCGGGACGGATGGCTACACCTTC	CASSLGPGTDGYTF
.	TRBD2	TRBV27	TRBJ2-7	TGTGCCAGCAGTTTCGACCGACGGACTAGCGGCTCCTACGAGCAGTACTTC	CASSFDRRTSGSYEQYF
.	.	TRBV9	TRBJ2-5	TGTGCCAGCAGCGTAAGGCCCCAAGAGACCCAGTACTTC	CASSVRPQETQYF
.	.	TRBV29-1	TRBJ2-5	TGCAGCGTTGTCGGTTTACAGGTCCGGGGGACCCAGTACTTC	CSVVGLQVRGTQYF
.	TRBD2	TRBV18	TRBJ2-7	TGTGCCAGCTCACCACCGGCTAGCGGGAGAGTGGGGTGGTCCGAGCAGTACTTC	CASSPPASGRVGWSEQYF
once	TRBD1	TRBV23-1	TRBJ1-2	TGCGCCAGCAGTCACCCGGGACAGGAATATGGCTACACCTTC	CASSHPGQEYGYTF
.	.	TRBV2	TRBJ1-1	TGTGCCATCCAGGGTTCTGTCAACACTGAAGCTTTCTTT	CAIQGSVNTEAFF
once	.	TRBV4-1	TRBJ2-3	TGCGCCAGCAGCCAAGGTCAGGTTTGGGGGACAGATACGCAGTATTTT	CASSQGQVWGTDTQYF
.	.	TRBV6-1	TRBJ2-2	TGTGCCAGCAGGGGGGTAAACACCGGGGAGCTGTTTTTT	CASRGVNTGELFF
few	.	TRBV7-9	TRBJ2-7	TGTGCCAGCAGCCCTCTGCGGGGATCCGAGCAGTACTTC	CASSPLRGSEQYF
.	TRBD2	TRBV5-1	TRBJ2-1	TGCGCCAGCAGCTTGAGACTAGCGGGAGTCTACGAGCAGTTCTTC	CASSLRLAGVYEQFF
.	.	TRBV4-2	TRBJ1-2	TGTGCCAGCAGCCAAGTCTCAGGAGCTTCTAACTATGGCTACACCTTC	CASSQVSGASNYGYTF
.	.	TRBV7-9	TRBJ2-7	TGTGCCAGCAGCTTAGAAATGGGGGAGCGTCCCTACGAGCAGTACTTC	CASSLEMGERPYEQYF
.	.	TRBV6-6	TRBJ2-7	TGTGCCAGCACCCAGGGGGGGGGCCGGCCCTACGAGCAGTACTTC	CASTQGGGRPYEQYF
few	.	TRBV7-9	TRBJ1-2	TGTGCCAGCAGCCCATACTATGGCTACACCTTC	CASSPYYGYTF
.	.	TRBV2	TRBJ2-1	TGTGCCAGCCCCAGGCTCGGCGGGAATGAGCAGTTCTTC	CASPRLGGNEQFF